This record concerns one TCR beta chain sequence. Its antigen is unidentified. The CDR3 is 16 residues long. Germline V CDR1 and CDR2: MDHEN, SYDVKM. Time point specified: persistent/refractory GD, antithyroid drugs over 5 years with positive TRAb. After RNA was extracted from PBMCs, the TCR library was made from it. The collection involved drawing approximately 9 milliliters of peripheral blood into EDTA tubes. To make TCR beta libraries, researchers used iRepertoire HTBI primers and Arm-PCR of CDR3 regions. A single record per CDR3 protein comes from TCRdb applying MiXCR to the multiplex PCR reads. The profile shows 500,000 to 700,000 distinct CDR3 sequences, approximately 29% of them singletons. These data come from a study of regulatory T cells in long-lasting Graves disease. Regarding the study as a whole: Results may be inaccurate due to the small sample size. A greater number of public clonotypes (under 3,000) was shared by persistent patients than by new patients (about 890).

V is TRBV28 and J is TRBJ2-7; maybe TRBD1 (6 bases). The end of the DNA aligns better with TRBJ2-5, so the J call may be wrong. This TCR was sampled from a female donor with Graves disease. The sample here was peripheral blood mononuclear cells (PBMCs), taken when the disease was refractory, from a patient treated with antithyroid drugs. Written as DNA, the CDR3 is TGTGCCAGCAGCTCGCCCTGGCAGGGGCCGAAGGAGACCCAGTACTTC. Translated: CASSSPWQGPKETQYF.